This TCR beta chain was retrieved from a study of blood T cells in healthy people across ages. V was clipped by 2 bases and J by 2 bases; unmatched bases: 17. The germline CDR1 and CDR2 sequences are SGHTA and FQGNSA. The CDR3 is 20 residues long. Together with a sample-barcoded 5' primer, a J-beta primer mix was included in a second PCR lasting roughly 6 to 12 cycles. Through a template-switch adaptor with 12 random nucleotides, each cDNA molecule received a tag. One entry per CDR3 protein, called by TCRdb with MiXCR from the 5' RACE reads. The data contain some 710,000 distinct CDR3 sequences, 46% of them singletons.

The rearrangement links TRBV7-2 to TRBJ2-5, with 10 bases that match TRBD2. The receptor was derived from a man older than 75 in good health. Sequenced: blood. CDR3 sequence (DNA): TGTGCCAGCAGCTTAATCCCATTAGCGGGAGGCTCGGATCCTCAAGAGACCCAGTACTTC. Translation gives CASSLIPLAGGSDPQETQYF.